These 25 T cell receptor beta chains were all obtained from the same sample, sequenced in a study of PD-L1 blockade in urothelial cancer. Clones were read by immunoSEQ multiplex PCR, and TCRdb kept only the in-frame ones, dropping some. The table records fewer than 40,000 clones, approximately 90% of them present only once. Time point given: pretreatment peripheral blood. Sample: PBMCs, taken around atezolizumab (anti-PD-L1) treatment. The origin of the receptors is a woman aged 60-75 years with urothelial cancer.

The genes are TRBV9 and TRBJ2-3; D possibly corresponds to TRBD1 (5 bases). V was shortened by 1 base and J by 4 bases, with 13 bases between the two germline ends. In germline, CDR1 is SGDLS, CDR2 YYNGEE. The CDR3 extends over 15 amino acids. The CDR3 region is CASSVSYQGPDTQYF. The CDR3 DNA reads as TGTGCCAGCAGCGTATCGTACCAGGGTCCAGATACGCAGTATTTT.

The chain uses TRBV5-1 and TRBJ2-3, with 7 bases lining up with TRBD2. V was pared by 1 base and J by 2 bases, with 4 bases of the junction left unmatched. Germline V gene sequence: CDR1 SGHRS, CDR2 YFSETQ. There are 15 residues in the CDR3. Written as DNA, the CDR3 is TGCGCCAGCAGCTTGCCCAGCGGGGTCACAGATACGCAGTATTTT. Amino acid sequence: CASSLPSGVTDTQYF.

The chain has TRBV7-3 and TRBJ2-5; D perhaps matches TRBD1 (5 bases). Per germline, CDR1 SGHTA and CDR2 FQGTGA. V shed 1 base and J shed 4 bases, with 13 bases lying between them. CDR3 length: 15 amino acids. As DNA, the CDR3 is TGTGCCAGCAGCTTAAAGTGGGGTCAGGGAGAGACCCAGTACTTC. Amino acid sequence: CASSLKWGQGETQYF.

The chain couples TRBV7-9 to TRBJ2-5; 11 bases line up with TRBD2. This CDR3 has 14 amino acids. V was pared by 5 bases and J by 3 bases, with 2 bases of the junction left unmatched. Germline assignment: CDR1 SEHNR and CDR2 FQNEAQ (reference sequence). CDR3 amino acids: CASSDSGREETQYF. The CDR3 DNA is TGTGCCAGCAGCGATAGCGGGAGGGAAGAGACCCAGTACTTC.

V and J are TRBV19 and TRBJ2-4; D possibly corresponds to TRBD1 (5 bases). This CDR3 spans 12 amino acids. With 7 bases removed from V and 11 bases from J, the gap between germline ends came to 15 bases. Germline CDR1 and CDR2: LNHDA and SQIVND (reference sequence). The CDR3 nucleotides are TGTGCCAGTAATCCTCGCCAGGGCCTTCAGTACTTC. Translating gives CASNPRQGLQYF.

The CDR3 DNA reads TGTGTATCGGGGAGCTCCTACAATGAGCAGTTCTTC. This sequence encodes CVSGSSYNEQFF. The chain couples TRBV28 to TRBJ2-1, with a possible D match to TRBD2 (5 bases). Germline V CDR1 and CDR2: MDHEN, SYDVKM. The CDR3 covers 12 residues.

This clone was observed once. Here the CDR3 reads CASSGRGGSEQFF. Here the CDR3 DNA reads TGTGCCAGCAGTGGGAGGGGGGGGAGTGAGCAGTTCTTC. This chain joins TRBV9 and TRBJ2-1; D perhaps matches TRBD2 (7 bases). From germline, CDR1 is SGDLS and CDR2 YYNGEE. Trimming took off 5 bases at V and 9 bases at J, with 15 bases between the two ends. The CDR3 spans 13 residues.

This chain connects TRBV2 to TRBJ2-1; 9 nucleotides align to TRBD1. The V and J ends lost 6 bases and 5 bases, in that order; junction bases with no gene match: 8. The CDR3 contains 15 residues. Germline-derived CDR1 and CDR2 are SNHLY and FYNNEI. The CDR3 DNA reads as TGTGCCAGCAGCGAACCGGGACAGGGCGACAATGAGCAGTTCTTC. It translates to CASSEPGQGDNEQFF.

Only one count was recorded for this clone. The CDR3 loop reads CASSSRTFNTGELFF. CDR3 DNA: TGTGCCAGCAGTTCAAGGACTTTTAACACCGGGGAGCTGTTTTTT. This rearrangement joins TRBV6-5 to TRBJ2-2; D perhaps matches TRBD2 (5 bases). CDR3 length: 15 residues. Trimming cost V 4 bases and J 2 bases, with 11 bases left between them. The germline V gene has CDR1 MNHEY and CDR2 SVGAGI.

The V call is TRBV20-1, the J call TRBJ2-5, with D maybe TRBD1 (6 bases). The CDR3 sequence is 11 residues long. Germline V lookup: CDR1 DFQATT, CDR2 SNEGSKA (reference sequence). Trimming removed 4 bases at V and 6 bases at J, with 9 bases between. CDR3 in amino acids: CSATQGKTQYF. The DNA of the CDR3 is TGCAGTGCTACCCAGGGGAAGACCCAGTACTTC.

The rearrangement joins TRBV12-5 to TRBJ2-2; tentatively, D is TRBD1 (6 bases). Trimming pared 5 bases from V and 1 base from J, leaving 29 bases between. CDR1 is LGHNT and CDR2 is FRNRAP in the germline V gene. The CDR3 spans 21 residues. The CDR3 spells CASGRHSIVQGARKNTGELFF. The CDR3 bases are TGTGCTAGTGGTCGCCACTCGATCGTACAGGGCGCCCGGAAGAACACCGGGGAGCTGTTTTTT. Together with reference TRBV12-5 and TRBJ2-2, the CDR3 gives the full variable domain: DARVTQTPRHKVTEMGQEVTMRCQPILGHNTVFWYRQTMMQGLELLAYFRNRAPLDDSGMPKDRFSAEMPDATLATLKIQPSEPRDSAVYFCASGRHSIVQGARKNTGELFFGEGSRLTVL.

This sequence joins TRBV4-1 and TRBJ1-3; 8 bases agree with TRBD1. The CDR3 contains 16 residues. V was clipped by 1 base and J by 4 bases; unmatched bases: 6. Germline values: CDR1 MGHRA, CDR2 YSYEKL. The CDR3 bases are TGCGCCAGCAGCCAAGTTGATAGGACAGGGGGAAACACCATATATTTT. Translating it yields CASSQVDRTGGNTIYF.

The chain is built from TRBV28 and TRBJ1-5; tentatively, D is TRBD1 (5 bases). Germline loops: CDR1 MDHEN, CDR2 SYDVKM. The V end lost 10 bases, the J end lost 0 bases, and 13 bases lay between the germline ends. The CDR3 is 14 residues long. CDR3: CATTGGYSNQPQHF. CDR3 DNA sequence: TGTGCCACCACGGGGGGATATAGCAATCAGCCCCAGCATTTT.

J is TRBJ1-3 and V is TRBV4-1; 7 bases line up with TRBD1. CDR1 and CDR2 from the germline V gene are MGHRA and YSYEKL. The length of the CDR3 is 16 residues. V shed 6 bases, J shed 2 bases, and the junction held 10 bases outside the gene matches. The DNA for the CDR3 is TGCGCCAGCAGGCCGGGCTGGACAGGAACTGGAAACACCATATATTTT. Residues: CASRPGWTGTGNTIYF.

The rearrangement joins TRBV11-2 to TRBJ2-3; no reliable D call. V lost 5 bases to trimming and J lost 3 bases, with 6 bases between them. CDR3 size: 12 residues. Germline V CDR1 and CDR2: SGHAT, FQNNGV. The DNA of the CDR3 is TGTGCCAGCAGCCCATCAACAGATACGCAGTATTTT. Its translation is CASSPSTDTQYF.

The V and J genes are TRBV27 and TRBJ1-4; a possible D gene is TRBD1 (6 bases). V shed 7 bases and J shed 7 bases, with 16 bases lying between them. The germline V gene has CDR1 MNHEY and CDR2 SMNVEV (reference sequence). The CDR3 totals 14 residues. CDR3: CASKDRPASEKLFF. The CDR3 DNA reads TGTGCCAGCAAAGACAGGCCGGCTTCTGAAAAACTGTTTTTT.

This chain links TRBV11-1 with TRBJ2-1; TRBD1 matches at 8 bases. The CDR3 sequence is 18 residues long. Looked up from germline, CDR1 is SGHAT and CDR2 is FQDESV (reference sequence). Trimming cost V 1 base and J 4 bases; bases outside gene matches: 12. CDR3 in DNA: TGTGCCAGCAGCTTAGTCCCTACTGGACAGGGAACGTACAATGAGCAGTTCTTC. Amino acids: CASSLVPTGQGTYNEQFF. The variable domain in full, with the rest retrieved from reference TRBV11-1 and TRBJ2-1, is EAEVAQSPRYKITEKSQAVAFWCDPISGHATLYWYRQILGQGPELLVQFQDESVVDDSQLPKDRFSAERLKGVDSTLKIQPAELGDSAMYLCASSLVPTGQGTYNEQFFGPGTRLTVL.

The V call is TRBV7-9, the J call TRBJ2-5; tentatively, D is TRBD2 (5 bases). The CDR3 loop spans 12 amino acids. CDR1 and CDR2 from the germline V gene are SEHNR and FQNEAQ (reference sequence). The V end lost 5 bases, the J end lost 5 bases, and 9 bases lay between the germline ends. CDR3 residues: CASSLRGETQYF. In DNA, the CDR3 is TGTGCCAGCAGCCTCAGAGGGGAGACCCAGTACTTC.

The V call is TRBV5-4, the J call TRBJ2-3; maybe TRBD1 (6 bases). V was trimmed by 5 bases and J by 3 bases, leaving 13 bases between them. The CDR3 totals 14 residues. Germline-derived CDR1 and CDR2 are SGHNT and YYREEE (reference sequence). The CDR3 spells CASSTGSGTDTQYF. The CDR3 bases are TGTGCCAGCAGTACAGGGTCAGGGACAGATACGCAGTATTTT.

This chain connects TRBV7-3 to TRBJ1-3; D unclear. This CDR3 is 14 amino acids long. The germline V gene encodes CDR1 SGHTA and CDR2 FQGTGA. V was shortened by 11 bases and J by 0 bases, with 14 bases between the two germline ends. For the CDR3, the DNA is TGTGCCGTCCAAAGCGGGGACTCTGGAAACACCATATATTTT. Residues: CAVQSGDSGNTIYF.

The chain joins TRBV4-3 to TRBJ2-2; D is perhaps TRBD1 (5 bases). The germline gives CDR1 LGHNA, CDR2 YSLEER. V was pared by 4 bases and J by 4 bases, with 13 bases between. The CDR3 extends over 15 amino acids. For the CDR3, the DNA is TGCGCCAGCAGCCGTATCAGACAGACCACCGGGGAGCTGTTTTTT. Amino acids: CASSRIRQTTGELFF.

In this sample, this clone turned up once. The chain recombines TRBV9 with TRBJ2-7, with D hard to call. The CDR3 covers 14 residues. The germline V gene encodes CDR1 SGDLS and CDR2 YYNGEE. The V end was cut by 0 bases, the J end by 4 bases, with 11 bases between. The CDR3 coding sequence is TGTGCCAGCAGCGTAGCTGGCACAGAATACGAGCAGTACTTC. It specifies CASSVAGTEYEQYF. Combining the CDR3 with reference TRBV9 and TRBJ2-7 gives the whole variable domain DSGVTQTPKHLITATGQRVTLRCSPRSGDLSVYWYQQSLDQGLQFLIQYYNGEERAKGNILERFSAQQFPDLHSELNLSSLELGDSALYFCASSVAGTEYEQYFGPGTRLTVT.

The chain joins TRBV6-1 to TRBJ2-6, with TRBD1 as a possible D gene (6 bases). V was shortened by 2 bases and J by 1 base, with 12 bases between the two germline ends. CDR1 is MNHNS and CDR2 is SASEGT in the germline V gene. The CDR3 has 17 residues. The CDR3 loop reads CASSETYRVSGANVLTF. As DNA, the CDR3 is TGTGCCAGCAGTGAAACGTACAGGGTGTCTGGGGCCAACGTCCTGACTTTC.

The chain employs TRBV29-1 and TRBJ2-1; D may be TRBD2 (6 bases). In germline, CDR1 is SQVTM, CDR2 ANQGSEA. This CDR3 has 16 amino acids. The V and J ends lost 4 bases and 1 base respectively, with 17 bases between them. The CDR3 coding sequence is TGCAGCGTTGTTCGGGGGAGCATTGGGTCCTACAATGAGCAGTTCTTC. This sequence encodes CSVVRGSIGSYNEQFF.

V and J are TRBV5-4 and TRBJ1-2, with D perhaps matching TRBD1 (5 bases). V shed 5 bases and J shed 4 bases, with 12 bases lying between them. This CDR3 is built from 13 residues. Germline V gene data show CDR1 as SGHNT and CDR2 as YYREEE (reference sequence). The CDR3 loop reads CASSYRKIYGYTF. As DNA, the CDR3 is TGTGCCAGCAGTTACAGGAAAATCTATGGCTACACCTTC.